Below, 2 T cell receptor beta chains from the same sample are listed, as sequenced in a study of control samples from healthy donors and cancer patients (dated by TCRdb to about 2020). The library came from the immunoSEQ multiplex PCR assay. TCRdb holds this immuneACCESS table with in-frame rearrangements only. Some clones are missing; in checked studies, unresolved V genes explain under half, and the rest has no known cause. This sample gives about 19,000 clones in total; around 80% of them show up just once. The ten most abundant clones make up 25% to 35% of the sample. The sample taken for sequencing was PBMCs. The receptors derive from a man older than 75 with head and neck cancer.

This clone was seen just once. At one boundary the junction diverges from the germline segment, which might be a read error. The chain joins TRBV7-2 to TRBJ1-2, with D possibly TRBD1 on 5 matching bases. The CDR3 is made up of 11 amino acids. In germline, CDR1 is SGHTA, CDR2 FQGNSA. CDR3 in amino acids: CASSLEWDRSF. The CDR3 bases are TGTGCCAGCAGCTTAGAATGGGACCGCTCCTTC. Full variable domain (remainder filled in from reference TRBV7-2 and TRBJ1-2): GAGVSQSPSNKVTEKGKDVELRCDPISGHTALYWYRQSLGQGLEFLIYFQGNSAPDKSGLPSDRFSAERTGGSVSTLTIQRTQQEDSAVYLCASSLEWDRSFGSGTRLTVV.

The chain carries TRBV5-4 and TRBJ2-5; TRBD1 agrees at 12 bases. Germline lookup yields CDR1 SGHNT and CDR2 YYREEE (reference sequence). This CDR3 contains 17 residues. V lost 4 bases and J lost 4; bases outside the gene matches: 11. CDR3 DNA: TGTGCCAGCAGCCCTCAGGGGGGGACAGGGGGCGGAGAGACCCAGTACTTC. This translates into CASSPQGGTGGGETQYF.